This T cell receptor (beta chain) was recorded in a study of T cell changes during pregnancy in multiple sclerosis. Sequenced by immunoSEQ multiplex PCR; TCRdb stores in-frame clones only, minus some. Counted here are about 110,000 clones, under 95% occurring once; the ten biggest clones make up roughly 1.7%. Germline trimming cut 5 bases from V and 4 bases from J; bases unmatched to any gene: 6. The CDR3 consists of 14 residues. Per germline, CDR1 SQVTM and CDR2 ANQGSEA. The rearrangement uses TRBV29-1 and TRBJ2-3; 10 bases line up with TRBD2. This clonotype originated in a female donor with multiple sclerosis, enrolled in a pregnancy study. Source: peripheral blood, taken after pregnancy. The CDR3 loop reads CSVSTSGTADTQYF. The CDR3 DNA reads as TGCAGCGTTTCCACTAGCGGGACAGCAGATACGCAGTATTTT.